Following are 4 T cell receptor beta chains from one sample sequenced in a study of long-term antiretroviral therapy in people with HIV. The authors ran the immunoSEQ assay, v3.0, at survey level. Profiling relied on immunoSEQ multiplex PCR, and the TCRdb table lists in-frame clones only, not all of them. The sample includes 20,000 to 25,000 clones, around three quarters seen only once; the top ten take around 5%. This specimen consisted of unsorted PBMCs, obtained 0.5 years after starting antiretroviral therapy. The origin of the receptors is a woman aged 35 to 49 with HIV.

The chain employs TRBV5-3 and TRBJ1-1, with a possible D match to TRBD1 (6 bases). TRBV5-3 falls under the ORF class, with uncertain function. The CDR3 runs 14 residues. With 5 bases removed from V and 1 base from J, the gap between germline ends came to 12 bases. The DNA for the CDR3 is TGTGCCAGAAGACAGGAGACAGGGAACACTGAAGCTTTCTTT. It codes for CARRQETGNTEAFF.

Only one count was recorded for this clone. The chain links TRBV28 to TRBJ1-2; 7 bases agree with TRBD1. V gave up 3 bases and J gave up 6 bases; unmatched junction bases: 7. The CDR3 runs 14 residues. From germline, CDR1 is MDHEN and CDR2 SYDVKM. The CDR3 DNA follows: TGTGCCAGCAGTTTTCGCCAGGGGGTTAATGGCTACACCTTC. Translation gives CASSFRQGVNGYTF.

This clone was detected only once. The CDR3: CASSLRQGMNTEAFF. As DNA, the CDR3 is TGTGCCAGCAGCTTAAGACAGGGAATGAACACTGAAGCTTTCTTT. V is TRBV7-2 and J is TRBJ1-1; 7 nucleotides match TRBD1. Per the germline V gene, CDR1 is SGHTA and CDR2 is FQGNSA. This CDR3 comprises 15 residues. Trimming took 2 bases from V and 0 from J; bases not matched to a gene: 3. The full variable domain, completed using reference TRBV7-2 and TRBJ1-1, is GAGVSQSPSNKVTEKGKDVELRCDPISGHTALYWYRQSLGQGLEFLIYFQGNSAPDKSGLPSDRFSAERTGGSVSTLTIQRTQQEDSAVYLCASSLRQGMNTEAFFGQGTRLTVV.

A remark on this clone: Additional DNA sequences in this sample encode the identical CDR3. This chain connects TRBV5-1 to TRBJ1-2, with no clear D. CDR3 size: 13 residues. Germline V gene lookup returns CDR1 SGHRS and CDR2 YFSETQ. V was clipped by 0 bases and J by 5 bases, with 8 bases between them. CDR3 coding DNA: TGCGCCAGCAGCTTGGAGGCAGTTTATGGCTACACCTTC. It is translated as CASSLEAVYGYTF.